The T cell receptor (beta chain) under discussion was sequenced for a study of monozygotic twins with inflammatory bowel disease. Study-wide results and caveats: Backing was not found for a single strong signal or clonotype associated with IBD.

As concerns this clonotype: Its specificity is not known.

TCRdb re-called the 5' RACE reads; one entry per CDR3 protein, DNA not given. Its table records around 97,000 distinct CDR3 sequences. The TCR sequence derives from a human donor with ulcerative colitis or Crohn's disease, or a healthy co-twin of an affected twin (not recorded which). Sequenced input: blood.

This chain's CDR3 is CASSVLHGGSTIYF. The chain employs TRBV7-9 and TRBJ1-3. Germline CDR1 and CDR2: SEHNR and FQNEAQ (reference sequence). This CDR3 region has 14 residues.